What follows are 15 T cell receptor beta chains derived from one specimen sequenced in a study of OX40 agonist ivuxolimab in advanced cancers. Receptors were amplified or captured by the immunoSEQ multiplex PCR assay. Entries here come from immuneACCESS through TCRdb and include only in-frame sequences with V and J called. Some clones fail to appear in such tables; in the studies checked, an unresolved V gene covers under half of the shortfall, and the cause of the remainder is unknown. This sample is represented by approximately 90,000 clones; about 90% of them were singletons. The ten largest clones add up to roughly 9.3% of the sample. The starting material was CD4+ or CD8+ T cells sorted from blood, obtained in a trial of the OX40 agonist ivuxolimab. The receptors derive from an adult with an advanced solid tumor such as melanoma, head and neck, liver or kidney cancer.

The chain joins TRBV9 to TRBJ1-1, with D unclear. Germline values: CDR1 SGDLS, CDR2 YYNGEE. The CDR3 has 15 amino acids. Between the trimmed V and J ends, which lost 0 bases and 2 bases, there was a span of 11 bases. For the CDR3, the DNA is TGTGCCAGCAGCGTAGAAGGTGGGCTCAACACTGAAGCTTTCTTT. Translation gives CASSVEGGLNTEAFF.

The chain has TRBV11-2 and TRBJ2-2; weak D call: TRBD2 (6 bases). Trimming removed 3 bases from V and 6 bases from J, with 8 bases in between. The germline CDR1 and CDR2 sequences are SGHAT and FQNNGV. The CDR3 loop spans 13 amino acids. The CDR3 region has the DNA TGTGCCAGCAGCTTTAGACTAGCCGGGGAGCTGTTTTTT. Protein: CASSFRLAGELFF.

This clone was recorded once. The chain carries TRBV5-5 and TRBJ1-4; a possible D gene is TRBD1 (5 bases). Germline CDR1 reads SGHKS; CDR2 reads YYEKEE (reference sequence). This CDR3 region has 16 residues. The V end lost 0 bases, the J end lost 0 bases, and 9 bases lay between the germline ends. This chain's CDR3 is CASSLVGASTNEKLFF. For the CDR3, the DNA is TGTGCCAGCAGCTTGGTAGGGGCATCAACTAATGAAAAACTGTTTTTT. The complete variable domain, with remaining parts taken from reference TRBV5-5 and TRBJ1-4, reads DAGVTQSPTHLIKTRGQQVTLRCSPISGHKSVSWYQQVLGQGPQFIFQYYEKEERGRGNFPDRFSARQFPNYSSELNVNALLLGDSALYLCASSLVGASTNEKLFFGSGTQLSVL.

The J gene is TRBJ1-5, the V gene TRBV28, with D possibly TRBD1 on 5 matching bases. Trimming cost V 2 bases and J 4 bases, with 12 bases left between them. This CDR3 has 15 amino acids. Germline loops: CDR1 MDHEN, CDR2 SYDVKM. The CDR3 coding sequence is TGTGCCAGCAGTTTAGTGGGGGGTAGGAATCAGCCCCAGCATTTT. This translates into CASSLVGGRNQPQHF.

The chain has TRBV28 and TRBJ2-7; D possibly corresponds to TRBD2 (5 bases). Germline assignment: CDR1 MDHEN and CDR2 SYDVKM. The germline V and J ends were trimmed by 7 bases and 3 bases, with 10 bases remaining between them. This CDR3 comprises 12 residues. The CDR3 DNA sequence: TGTGCCAGCATCAGCGGTCGCTACGAGCAGTACTTC. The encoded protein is CASISGRYEQYF. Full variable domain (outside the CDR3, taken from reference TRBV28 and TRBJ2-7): DVKVTQSSRYLVKRTGEKVFLECVQDMDHENMFWYRQDPGLGLRLIYFSYDVKMKEKGDIPEGYSVSREKKERFSLILESASTNQTSMYLCASISGRYEQYFGPGTRLTVT.

For the CDR3, the DNA is TGTGCCTGGAGTGGGGGACTAGCCTACGAGCAGTACTTC. The encoded protein is CAWSGGLAYEQYF. The rearrangement links TRBV30 to TRBJ2-7, with 8 bases that match TRBD2. The CDR3 runs 13 residues. Per germline, CDR1 GTSNPN and CDR2 SVGIG (reference sequence). Trimming at V came to 1 base and at J to 2 bases, leaving 1 base not matched to a gene.

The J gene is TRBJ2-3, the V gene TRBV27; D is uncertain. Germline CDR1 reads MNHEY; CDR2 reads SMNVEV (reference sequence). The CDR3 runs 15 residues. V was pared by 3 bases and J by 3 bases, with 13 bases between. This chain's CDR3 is CASSFYEAGTDTQYF. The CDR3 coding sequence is TGTGCCAGCAGTTTCTACGAGGCCGGGACAGATACGCAGTATTTT.

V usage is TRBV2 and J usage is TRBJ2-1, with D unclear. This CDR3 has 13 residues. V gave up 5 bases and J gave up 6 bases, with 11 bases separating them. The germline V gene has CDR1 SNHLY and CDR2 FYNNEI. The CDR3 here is CASSPRMFNEQFF. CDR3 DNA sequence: TGTGCCAGCAGTCCCCGCATGTTCAATGAGCAGTTCTTC. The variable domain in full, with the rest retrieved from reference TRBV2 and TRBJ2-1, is EPEVTQTPSHQVTQMGQEVILRCVPISNHLYFYWYRQILGQKVEFLVSFYNNEISEKSEIFDDQFSVERPDGSNFTLKIRSTKLEDSAMYFCASSPRMFNEQFFGPGTRLTVL.

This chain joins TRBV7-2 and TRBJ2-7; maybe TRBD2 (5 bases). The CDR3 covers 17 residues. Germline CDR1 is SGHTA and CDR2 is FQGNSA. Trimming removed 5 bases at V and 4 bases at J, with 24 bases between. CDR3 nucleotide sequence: TGTGCCAGCAGCCCTGAGCTAGCCGAACGAGTTTTTTACGAGCAGTACTTC. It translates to CASSPELAERVFYEQYF.

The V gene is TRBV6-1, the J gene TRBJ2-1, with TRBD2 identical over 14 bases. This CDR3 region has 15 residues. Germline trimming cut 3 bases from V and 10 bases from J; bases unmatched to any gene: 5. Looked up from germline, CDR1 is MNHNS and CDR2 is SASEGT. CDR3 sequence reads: CASSEGLAGAREQFF. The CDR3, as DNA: TGTGCCAGCAGTGAGGGACTAGCGGGAGCAAGGGAGCAGTTCTTC.

The CDR3 spells CASSPVADTQYF. As DNA, the CDR3 is TGTGCCAGCAGTCCGGTGGCAGATACGCAGTATTTT. The chain employs TRBV6-6 and TRBJ2-3; no clear D gene. This CDR3 region has 12 residues. The V and J ends lost 5 bases and 4 bases respectively, with 7 bases between them. Germline CDR1 and CDR2: MNHNY and SVGAGI (reference sequence).

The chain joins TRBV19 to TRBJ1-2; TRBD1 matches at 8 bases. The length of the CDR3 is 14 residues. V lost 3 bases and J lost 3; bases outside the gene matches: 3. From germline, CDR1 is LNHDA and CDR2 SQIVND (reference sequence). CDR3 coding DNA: TGTGCCAGTAGTATTCAGGGGGCCTACTATGGCTACACCTTC. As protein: CASSIQGAYYGYTF.

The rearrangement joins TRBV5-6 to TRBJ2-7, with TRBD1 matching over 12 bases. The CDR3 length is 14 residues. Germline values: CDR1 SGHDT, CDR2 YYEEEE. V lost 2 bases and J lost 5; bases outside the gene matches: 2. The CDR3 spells CASSFRDRGHEQYF. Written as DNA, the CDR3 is TGTGCCAGCAGCTTCAGGGACAGGGGGCACGAGCAGTACTTC.

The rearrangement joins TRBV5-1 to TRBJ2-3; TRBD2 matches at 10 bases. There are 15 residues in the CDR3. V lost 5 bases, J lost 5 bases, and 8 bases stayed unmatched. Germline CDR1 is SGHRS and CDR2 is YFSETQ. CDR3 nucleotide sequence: TGCGCCAGCAGTTCCGGGACTAGCGCTGTAGATACGCAGTATTTT. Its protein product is CASSSGTSAVDTQYF.

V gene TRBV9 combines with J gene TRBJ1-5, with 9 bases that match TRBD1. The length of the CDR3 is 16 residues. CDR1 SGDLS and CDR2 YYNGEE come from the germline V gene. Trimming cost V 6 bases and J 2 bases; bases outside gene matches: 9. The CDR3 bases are TGTGCCAGCATCCTTACCGGACAGGGGCGCAATCAGCCCCAGCATTTT. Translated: CASILTGQGRNQPQHF.